The TCR beta chain described here comes from a study of neoadjuvant anti-PD-1 for oral cavity cancer. Germline-derived CDR1 and CDR2 are SGHNT and YYREEE (reference sequence). The CDR3 runs to 15 residues. Trimming stripped 2 bases from V and 0 bases from J, with 9 bases between. Most PBMC samples had approximately 440 ng input DNA in six replicates. Method: immunoSEQ multiplex PCR; TCRdb's copy keeps in-frame clones and lacks some. The top ten clones hold roughly 3% of a sample with around 81,000 clones, around 80% of them seen once. The source is a person between 35 and 79 years old with oral cavity squamous cell carcinoma. Material: PBMCs, obtained before nivolumab (anti-PD-1) treatment. The chain links TRBV5-4 to TRBJ2-1; D not resolved. CDR3 sequence (DNA): TGTGCCAGCAGCTTCGCGGTTAGCTCCTACAATGAGCAGTTCTTC. Translation: CASSFAVSSYNEQFF.